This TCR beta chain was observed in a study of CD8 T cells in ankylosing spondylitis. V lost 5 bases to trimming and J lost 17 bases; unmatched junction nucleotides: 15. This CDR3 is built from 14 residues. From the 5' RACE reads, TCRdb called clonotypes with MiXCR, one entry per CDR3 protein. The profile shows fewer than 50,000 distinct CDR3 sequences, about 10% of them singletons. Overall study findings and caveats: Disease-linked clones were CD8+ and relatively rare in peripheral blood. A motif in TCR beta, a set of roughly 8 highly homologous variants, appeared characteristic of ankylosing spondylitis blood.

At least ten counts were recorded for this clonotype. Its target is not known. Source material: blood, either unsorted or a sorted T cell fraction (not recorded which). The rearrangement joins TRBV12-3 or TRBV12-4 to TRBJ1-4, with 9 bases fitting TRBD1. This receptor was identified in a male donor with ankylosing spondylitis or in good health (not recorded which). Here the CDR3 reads CASSRGTGSDNCFF. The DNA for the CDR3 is TGTGCCAGCAGTCGCGGGACAGGGAGCGACAACTGCTTTTTT.